The 26 T cell receptor beta chains below come from one sample, sequenced in a study of Graves' ophthalmopathy and Graves' hyperthyroidism. The study amplified TCR beta CDR3 regions using RNA transcripts. HTBI primers were used in a first-round RT-PCR, which preceded a second-round multiplex PCR. TCRdb passed the multiplex PCR reads through MiXCR, listing each CDR3 protein once. The sample shows around 1,200,000 distinct CDR3 sequences, less than 45% of them seen only once. The sequenced material came from peripheral blood or thyroid tissue (not recorded which). These receptors came from an adult man with Graves' hyperthyroidism.

This clonotype was counted many times. The rearrangement joins TRBV10-3 to TRBJ2-5; a possible D gene is TRBD2 (5 bases). The CDR3 contains 14 residues. Germline assignment: CDR1 ENHRY and CDR2 SYGVKD. V was shortened by 2 bases and J by 4 bases, with 11 bases between the two germline ends. The CDR3 reads CAISEMARGETQYF. The CDR3 DNA is TGTGCCATCAGTGAGATGGCTCGGGGAGAGACCCAGTACTTC.

The chain links TRBV20-1 to TRBJ2-5, with 7 bases that match TRBD2. The CDR3 loop spans 14 amino acids. Germline CDR1 is DFQATT and CDR2 is SNEGSKA (reference sequence). The J segment lost 6 bases and the V segment lost 1 base, leaving 8 bases of the junction unmatched. CDR3 nucleotides: TGCAGTGCTAGAGGGGGAGGGAGTACGAAGACCCAGTACTTC. Translation: CSARGGGSTKTQYF.

This clonotype has a count of ten or more. V gene TRBV6-2 or TRBV6-3 combines with J gene TRBJ1-5; D unclear. The V gene lost 9 bases and the J gene lost 7 bases, with 7 bases spanning the gap. The CDR3 totals 10 residues. The germline CDR1 and CDR2 sequences are MNHEY and SVGEGT. CDR3 sequence: CASGNQPQHF. The CDR3 coding sequence is TGTGCCAGTGGGAACCAGCCCCAGCATTTT.

This clonotype was seen ten or more times. The chain recombines TRBV29-1 with TRBJ2-7, with D maybe TRBD1 (6 bases). V dropped 4 bases and J dropped 3 bases, with 10 bases sitting between them. The CDR3 consists of 12 residues. Germline loops: CDR1 SQVTM, CDR2 ANQGSEA. CDR3 loop: CSVANRVYEQYF. CDR3 DNA sequence: TGCAGCGTTGCGAACAGGGTCTACGAGCAGTACTTC.

There are many counts of this clonotype. V and J are TRBV7-9 and TRBJ1-1; D may be TRBD1 (5 bases). The CDR3 extends over 14 amino acids. From germline, CDR1 is SEHNR and CDR2 FQNEAQ (reference sequence). V lost 3 bases and J lost 2, with 10 bases in between. CDR3 coding DNA: TGTGCCAGCAGCTTCGGACACATTAACACTGAAGCTTTCTTT. It encodes CASSFGHINTEAFF. Variable domain in full (rest from reference TRBV7-9 and TRBJ1-1): DTGVSQNPRHKITKRGQNVTFRCDPISEHNRLYWYRQTLGQGPEFLTYFQNEAQLEKSRLLSDRFSAERPKGSFSTLEIQRTEQGDSAMYLCASSFGHINTEAFFGQGTRLTVV.

The chain links TRBV20-1 to TRBJ2-7; D remains ambiguous. The CDR3 is 12 residues long. V was pared by 1 base and J by 2 bases, with 6 bases between. Germline V lookup: CDR1 DFQATT, CDR2 SNEGSKA (reference sequence). The CDR3 bases are TGCAGTGCTAGAGCCTCGACCTACGAGCAGTACTTC. It specifies CSARASTYEQYF.

This clonotype was seen many times. This chain connects TRBV7-9 to TRBJ1-6, with 10 bases that match TRBD1. In germline, CDR1 is SEHNR, CDR2 FQNEAQ (reference sequence). V lost 5 bases to trimming and J lost 4 bases; unmatched junction nucleotides: 8. This CDR3 contains 17 residues. Here the CDR3 DNA reads TGTGCCAGCAGCCCTGAGGAGGACAGGGGGTATAATTCACCCCTCCACTTT. This codes for CASSPEEDRGYNSPLHF.

This clonotype showed up many times. The chain links TRBV7-8 to TRBJ2-2; TRBD2 matches 11 bases. CDR3 length: 18 residues. Germline V gives CDR1 SGHVS, CDR2 FQNEAQ. V dropped 1 base and J dropped 0; count of bases not matched to a gene: 4. The CDR3 region is CASSLGLAGGSNTGELFF. The CDR3 DNA sequence: TGTGCCAGCAGCTTAGGGCTAGCGGGAGGTTCGAACACCGGGGAGCTGTTTTTT.

This chain uses TRBV20-1 with TRBJ2-5; 8 bases are shared with TRBD1. The better agreement between TRBJ2-7 and the DNA end casts doubt on the J call. CDR1 and CDR2 from the germline V gene are DFQATT and SNEGSKA (reference sequence). CDR3 length: 14 amino acids. The CDR3 DNA reads as TGCAGTGCTAGAAGGACAGGGACGTCCCACGAGCAGTACTTC. It codes for CSARRTGTSHEQYF.

The V call is TRBV10-2, the J call TRBJ1-2; D ambiguous. CDR3 length: 15 residues. CDR1 and CDR2 (germline): WSHSY, SAAADI. The V gene lost 2 bases and the J gene lost 4 bases, with 14 bases spanning the gap. CDR3 nucleotides: TGCGCCAGCAGTGAGCCAGACCAGAGCCTCTATGGCTACACCTTC. It is translated as CASSEPDQSLYGYTF.

This chain joins TRBV20-1 and TRBJ2-5; 7 nucleotides align to TRBD2. CDR1 DFQATT and CDR2 SNEGSKA come from the germline V gene (reference sequence). The V gene end was trimmed by 5 bases and the J gene end by 1 base; junction bases not matched to a gene: 4. The CDR3 has 13 residues. CDR3 nucleotide sequence: TGCAGTGCTTTTACTAGCGTCCAAGAGACCCAGTACTTC. Its protein is CSAFTSVQETQYF.

The sample holds many counts of this clonotype. V is TRBV7-6 and J is TRBJ1-2; a possible D gene is TRBD1 (6 bases). The V and J ends lost 2 bases and 4 bases respectively, with 14 bases between them. The length of the CDR3 is 15 residues. Germline CDR1 reads SGHVS; CDR2 reads FNYEAQ. CDR3 sequence (DNA): TGTGCCAGCAGCTTATTAGGGGGGGTCGGCTATGGCTACACCTTC. It encodes CASSLLGGVGYGYTF.

This clonotype was observed at least ten times. This chain connects TRBV2 to TRBJ1-6; TRBD1 aligns across 7 bases. Per the germline V gene, CDR1 is SNHLY and CDR2 is FYNNEI. The CDR3 covers 15 residues. The junction had 3 bases not matched to a gene; V was cut back by 6 bases and J by 1 base. The CDR3 sequence: CASSSRGSYNSPLHF. The CDR3 DNA reads as TGTGCCAGCAGCTCCAGGGGGTCCTATAATTCACCCCTCCACTTT.

The chain carries TRBV20-1 and TRBJ1-6; D is possibly TRBD1 (5 bases). Germline assignment: CDR1 DFQATT and CDR2 SNEGSKA (reference sequence). Trimming stripped 6 bases from V and 7 bases from J, with 10 bases between. The CDR3 is made up of 12 amino acids. CDR3 region: CSAPNRNSPLHF. The DNA for the CDR3 is TGCAGTGCCCCGAACAGGAATTCACCCCTCCACTTT.

The chain uses TRBV7-3 and TRBJ2-5, with a possible D match to TRBD2 (5 bases). This CDR3 comprises 13 residues. V was shortened by 6 bases and J by 9 bases, with 17 bases between the two germline ends. Germline V gene lookup returns CDR1 SGHTA and CDR2 FQGTGA. CDR3 region: CASSLLSSGAQYF. CDR3 bases: TGTGCCAGCAGTCTTCTTAGCTCCGGGGCCCAGTACTTC. The variable domain in full, with the rest retrieved from reference TRBV7-3 and TRBJ2-5, is GAGVSQTPSNKVTEKGKYVELRCDPISGHTALYWYRQSLGQGPEFLIYFQGTGAADDSGLPNDRFFAVRPEGSVSTLKIQRTERGDSAVYLCASSLLSSGAQYFGPGTRLLVL.

This clonotype was recorded at least ten times. The V call is TRBV14, the J call TRBJ1-1; D unclear. Germline V gives CDR1 SGHDN, CDR2 FVKESK. The CDR3 consists of 14 residues. V lost 2 bases to trimming and J lost 1 base, with 8 bases between them. CDR3 nucleotides: TGTGCCAGCAGCCAAACGTACAAGAACACTGAAGCTTTCTTT. Translation: CASSQTYKNTEAFF.

This clonotype was detected ten times or more. CDR3 sequence: CASSSFNREGHYGYTF. DNA for the CDR3: TGCGCCAGCAGCTCTTTTAACAGGGAGGGGCACTATGGCTACACCTTC. The rearrangement links TRBV5-1 to TRBJ1-2; possible D gene TRBD1, 6 bases. Deletions cut 3 bases from V and 3 bases from J, with 18 bases between. Germline CDR1 is SGHRS and CDR2 is YFSETQ. The CDR3 extends over 16 amino acids. Full variable domain (rest looked up from reference TRBV5-1 and TRBJ1-2): KAGVTQTPRYLIKTRGQQVTLSCSPISGHRSVSWYQQTPGQGLQFLFEYFSETQRNKGNFPGRFSGRQFSNSRSEMNVSTLELGDSALYLCASSSFNREGHYGYTFGSGTRLTVV.

V usage is TRBV25-1 and J usage is TRBJ1-5, with 7 bases matching TRBD1. This CDR3 comprises 15 residues. Trimming cost V 6 bases and J 3 bases; bases outside gene matches: 8. Germline CDR1 reads MGHDK; CDR2 reads SYGVNS. The CDR3 protein is CASSPEGADNQPQHF. The CDR3 DNA reads TGTGCCAGCAGCCCCGAGGGGGCAGACAATCAGCCCCAGCATTTT.

This clonotype was counted many times. The J gene is TRBJ1-1, the V gene TRBV7-2; D remains unclear. The CDR3 consists of 14 residues. V lost 2 bases to trimming and J lost 1 base, with 8 bases between them. CDR1 and CDR2 (germline): SGHTA, FQGNSA. The CDR3 DNA is TGTGCCAGCAGCTTATGGGATTGGAACACTGAAGCTTTCTTT. Amino acids: CASSLWDWNTEAFF.

For this clonotype: The junction departs from the called germline gene at one end, perhaps through a read error. The chain is built from TRBV6-2 or TRBV6-3 and TRBJ1-2; D ambiguous. Germline V gives CDR1 MNHEY, CDR2 SVGEGT. The CDR3 spans 14 residues. The CDR3 DNA follows: TGTGCCAGCAATTACTCGGGAGTTAACTATGGCTACACCTTC. Translating gives CASNYSGVNYGYTF.

This chain connects TRBV20-1 to TRBJ2-7; weak D call: TRBD2 (6 bases). Looked up from germline, CDR1 is DFQATT and CDR2 is SNEGSKA (reference sequence). The ends were cut back, 6 bases at V and 4 bases at J, with 25 bases in the middle. This CDR3 is built from 16 residues. CDR3: CSATWRRLGGTYEQYF. CDR3 bases: TGCAGTGCCACCTGGAGACGACTAGGTGGAACTTACGAGCAGTACTTC.

This clonotype was counted many times. J is TRBJ1-4 and V is TRBV7-9; D unclear. The CDR3 consists of 15 residues. V was trimmed by 5 bases and J by 3 bases, leaving 13 bases between them. CDR1 SEHNR and CDR2 FQNEAQ come from the germline V gene (reference sequence). This CDR3 is CASSRSGSANEKLFF. DNA of the CDR3: TGTGCCAGCAGCCGTTCCGGGTCGGCTAATGAAAAACTGTTTTTT.

This clonotype was observed many times. The genes are TRBV24-1 and TRBJ2-7; 11 bases map to TRBD1. Trimming at V came to 6 bases and at J to 6 bases, leaving 12 bases not matched to a gene. This CDR3 is 16 amino acids long. Germline CDR1 KGHDR, CDR2 SFDVKD. This chain's CDR3 is CATSSSPDRGLGEQYF. The CDR3 bases are TGTGCCACCAGTTCCTCCCCGGACAGGGGGCTCGGCGAGCAGTACTTC.

This clonotype appeared a few times. The chain uses TRBV7-6 and TRBJ1-1; a possible D gene is TRBD1 (6 bases). The V and J ends lost 5 bases and 0 bases respectively, with 19 bases between them. CDR3 length: 17 residues. Germline V lookup: CDR1 SGHVS, CDR2 FNYEAQ. The CDR3 loop is CASSRKQGPQMNTEAFF. The CDR3, as DNA: TGTGCCAGCAGCCGAAAACAGGGTCCGCAAATGAACACTGAAGCTTTCTTT.

The chain couples TRBV19 to TRBJ2-7, with D maybe TRBD1 (6 bases). Trimming left V 5 bases short and J 3 bases short, with 14 bases between. The CDR3 totals 14 residues. Germline V gene sequence: CDR1 LNHDA, CDR2 SQIVND (reference sequence). The CDR3 loop reads CASSDTGQIYEQYF. The DNA for the CDR3 is TGTGCCAGTAGTGACACAGGGCAGATCTACGAGCAGTACTTC.

This clonotype has only a few counts. V is TRBV5-1 and J is TRBJ1-3; TRBD1 might be the D (6 bases). V lost 4 bases to trimming and J lost 2 bases, with 10 bases between them. Germline CDR1 and CDR2: SGHRS and YFSETQ. This CDR3 spans 14 amino acids. CDR3 amino acids: CASSRDTPGNTIYF. In nucleotides, the CDR3 is TGCGCCAGCAGCCGGGACACCCCTGGAAACACCATATATTTT.